Listed here are 24 T cell receptor beta chains from one sample, sequenced in a study of T-cell reconstitution after alpha-beta-depleted transplantation in children listed by TCRdb under 2016. This specimen's treatment or condition label, interpreted: allogeneic hematopoietic cell transplantation with graft depleted of TCRalphabeta T cells and CD19 B cells. Library creation used PCR. Sequenced on an Illumina HiSeq 2500. To normalize quantification of the TCRbeta repertoire, the TCR libraries were built with molecular barcoding that relied on unique molecular identifiers. TCRdb redid the processing of the public reads, applying fastp at Q25 and MiXCR, and retained in-frame beta chains. Merged by CDR3 protein, the rows form single entries marked with the most common genes and DNA. The sample contains under 250,000 distinct CDR3 sequences, under 20% of them found a single time. The biggest ten clones account for 43% of the sample.

The input for sequencing was PBMCs, mostly from graft donor cells, taken 360 days after TCRalphabeta/CD19-depleted stem cell transplant. Every receptor here comes from a male patient between 2 and 15 years old who had a stem cell transplant for acute lymphoblastic leukemia, so the T cells may come from the graft donor.

A few counts support this clonotype. This chain links TRBV12-3 or TRBV12-4 with TRBJ1-2; D perhaps matches TRBD1 (5 bases). The CDR3 extends over 11 amino acids. V was trimmed by 5 bases and J by 9 bases, leaving 10 bases between them. CDR3: CASSLQGRYTF. In DNA form, the CDR3 reads TGTGCCAGCAGTCTGCAGGGTCGCTACACCTTC.

The sample holds a few counts of this clonotype. This chain joins TRBV20-1 and TRBJ2-5, with 10 bases fitting TRBD2. J gave up 5 bases and V 5 bases, and 11 bases lay outside the gene matches. There are 15 residues in the CDR3. Per the germline V gene, CDR1 is DFQATT and CDR2 is SNEGSKA (reference sequence). CDR3 nucleotide sequence: TGCAGTGCTGGAGGGCTAGCGGGGGATGGGGAGACCCAGTACTTC. This translates into CSAGGLAGDGETQYF.

The chain combines TRBV5-1 with TRBJ2-1, with D possibly called TRBD1 or TRBD2 (5 bases each). The CDR3 has 15 residues. Germline CDR1 is SGHRS and CDR2 is YFSETQ. The V and J ends lost 3 bases and 2 bases respectively, with 12 bases between them. CDR3 coding DNA: TGCGCCAGCAGCTCTGGGGACCCCACCTACAATGAGCAGTTCTTC. It yields the protein CASSSGDPTYNEQFF.

The chain has TRBV11-1 and TRBJ2-4; 9 nucleotides agree with TRBD1. Germline assignment: CDR1 SGHAT and CDR2 FQDESV (reference sequence). CDR3 length: 18 residues. V lost 1 base to trimming and J lost 2 bases; unmatched junction nucleotides: 9. CDR3 residues: CASSLVWDRVWTKNIQYF. CDR3 nucleotides: TGTGCCAGCAGCTTAGTCTGGGACAGGGTCTGGACCAAAAACATTCAGTACTTC.

This clonotype has at least ten counts. The chain links TRBV7-8 to TRBJ1-2; D remains unclear. The germline V gene encodes CDR1 SGHVS and CDR2 FQNEAQ. Trimming removed 5 bases from V and 4 bases from J, with 14 bases in between. The CDR3 spans 14 residues. CDR3 amino acids: CASSRTLSSYGYTF. CDR3 in DNA: TGTGCCAGCAGCCGGACCCTCTCCTCCTATGGCTACACCTTC. The whole variable domain, filled in from reference TRBV7-8 and TRBJ1-2, reads GAGVSQSPRYKVAKRGQDVALRCDPISGHVSLFWYQQALGQGPEFLTYFQNEAQLDKSGLPSDRFFAERPEGSVSTLKIQRTQQEDSAVYLCASSRTLSSYGYTFGSGTRLTVV.

Ten or more counts support this clonotype. The CDR3 coding sequence is TGCAGTGCTAGCCCTACGCTAGTTCACAATGAGCAGTTCTTC. It specifies CSASPTLVHNEQFF. The rearrangement joins TRBV20-1 to TRBJ2-1; D is undetermined. This CDR3 has 14 amino acids. Trimming pared 3 bases from V and 5 bases from J, leaving 14 bases between. Germline values: CDR1 DFQATT, CDR2 SNEGSKA (reference sequence).

V usage is TRBV10-3 and J usage is TRBJ2-5; TRBD2 might be the D (5 bases). The CDR3 covers 14 residues. Germline CDR1 is ENHRY and CDR2 is SYGVKD. V was clipped by 4 bases and J by 7 bases, with 16 bases between them. In DNA, the CDR3 is TGTGCCATCAGTGCAGATCCGGAGGCGGGGACCCAGTACTTC. Translation: CAISADPEAGTQYF.

V and J are TRBV7-9 and TRBJ2-1, with D perhaps matching TRBD1 (6 bases). The CDR3 runs 16 residues. The germline V and J ends were trimmed by 4 bases and 7 bases, with 20 bases remaining between them. Germline values: CDR1 SEHNR, CDR2 FQNEAQ (reference sequence). Here the CDR3 DNA reads TGTGCCAGCAGCTGGGATTGGGACACCCCTGAAAATGAGCAGTTCTTC. This codes for CASSWDWDTPENEQFF.

This clonotype has only a few counts. The rearrangement joins TRBV12-3 or TRBV12-4 to TRBJ2-1; D may be TRBD2 (6 bases). Trimming removed 8 bases from V and 4 bases from J, with 15 bases in between. The CDR3 extends over 14 amino acids. CDR3 in amino acids: CASRHGTSYNEQFF. The DNA for the CDR3 is TGTGCCAGCCGGCACGGGACTTCATACAATGAGCAGTTCTTC.

V and J are TRBV6-1 and TRBJ2-2; TRBD1 might be the D (6 bases). This CDR3 comprises 18 residues. Germline V gene sequence: CDR1 MNHNS, CDR2 SASEGT. Trimming shortened V by 4 bases and J by 0 bases, and 18 bases separated the two germline ends. DNA of the CDR3: TGTGCCAGCAGTGCCCTAACTAACGACAGGTCGAACACCGGGGAGCTGTTTTTT. The encoded protein is CASSALTNDRSNTGELFF.

This clonotype has a handful of counts. This sequence joins TRBV4-3 and TRBJ1-1; 7 nucleotides agree with TRBD1. Per the germline V gene, CDR1 is LGHNA and CDR2 is YSLEER. The V and J ends lost 1 base and 5 bases, in that order; junction bases with no gene match: 7. The CDR3 has 15 amino acids. The DNA for the CDR3 is TGCGCCAGCAGCCAAGTTTTGACAGGGCGGACTGAAGCTTTCTTT. Protein sequence: CASSQVLTGRTEAFF.

V is TRBV27 and J is TRBJ2-7; perhaps TRBD2 as D (6 bases). Between the trimmed V and J ends, which lost 4 bases and 6 bases, there was a span of 22 bases. CDR1 and CDR2 from the germline V gene are MNHEY and SMNVEV (reference sequence). This CDR3 comprises 16 residues. The CDR3 loop is CASSSRLDPSGGEQYF. Here the CDR3 DNA reads TGTGCCAGCAGTTCCCGACTAGACCCCTCAGGAGGCGAGCAGTACTTC.

This clonotype turned up a few times. The J gene is TRBJ1-4, the V gene TRBV25-1; D possibly corresponds to TRBD1 (5 bases). The CDR3 has 15 residues. Germline assignment: CDR1 MGHDK and CDR2 SYGVNS. V was trimmed by 4 bases and J by 8 bases, leaving 17 bases between them. The CDR3, as DNA: TGTGCCAGCAGTGGCCGGGACCGGGAAAGGGAAAAACTGTTTTTT. Amino acid sequence: CASSGRDREREKLFF.

V is TRBV28 and J is TRBJ1-5, with a possible D match to TRBD1 (5 bases). V was pared by 3 bases and J by 0 bases, with 15 bases between. The V gene's germline CDR1 is MDHEN and CDR2 SYDVKM. CDR3 length: 17 amino acids. The CDR3 sequence: CASSLSGWKSSNQPQHF. For the CDR3, the DNA is TGTGCCAGCAGTTTGTCAGGGTGGAAGTCTAGCAATCAGCCCCAGCATTTT.

This chain joins TRBV12-3 or TRBV12-4 and TRBJ2-3; D is possibly TRBD2 (7 bases). Between the trimmed V and J ends, which lost 6 bases and 2 bases, there was a span of 18 bases. This CDR3 is 16 amino acids long. The CDR3 bases are TGTGCCAGCAGCCTCTTCCGGGGGGCGCACACAGATACGCAGTATTTT. It encodes CASSLFRGAHTDTQYF.

The chain joins TRBV11-2 to TRBJ2-1; TRBD2 matches at 15 bases. This CDR3 contains 16 residues. With V trimmed by 3 bases and J by 9 bases, 6 bases remained unmatched. From germline, CDR1 is SGHAT and CDR2 FQNNGV. This CDR3 is CASSLIGLAGGVEQFF. Here the CDR3 DNA reads TGTGCCAGCAGCTTGATCGGACTAGCGGGAGGGGTTGAGCAGTTCTTC. The entire variable domain, with the rest obtained from reference TRBV11-2 and TRBJ2-1, is as follows: EAGVAQSPRYKIIEKRQSVAFWCNPISGHATLYWYQQILGQGPKLLIQFQNNGVVDDSQLPKDRFSAERLKGVDSTLKIQPAKLEDSAVYLCASSLIGLAGGVEQFFGPGTRLTVL.

This clonotype came up a few times. DNA of the CDR3: TGTGCCAGCTCGGATCGAGGGGGGGCGAACACTGAAGCTTTCTTT. The encoded protein is CASSDRGGANTEAFF. The chain is built from TRBV12-3 or TRBV12-4 and TRBJ1-1; D is possibly TRBD1 (6 bases). With 8 bases removed from V and 1 base from J, the gap between germline ends came to 17 bases. The CDR3 is 15 amino acids.

This chain uses TRBV5-4 with TRBJ1-3; no clear D gene. CDR1 and CDR2 from the germline V gene are SGHNT and YYREEE (reference sequence). V lost 3 bases to trimming and J lost 3 bases, with 13 bases between them. The CDR3 runs to 15 residues. CDR3 nucleotides: TGTGCCAGCAGCTCCGAGATGGACGGTGGAAACACCATATATTTT. Translating gives CASSSEMDGGNTIYF.

Only a few counts were recorded for this clonotype. This sequence joins TRBV29-1 and TRBJ2-7, with TRBD2 matching 11 bases. Germline assignment: CDR1 SQVTM and CDR2 ANQGSEA. V shed 5 bases and J 7 bases; nucleotides not matched to a gene: 19. This CDR3 has 17 residues. The chain's CDR3 is CSVNGLAGTPTIQEQYF. In DNA, the CDR3 is TGCAGCGTTAATGGACTAGCGGGTACCCCTACGATTCAGGAGCAGTACTTC.

The rearrangement uses TRBV30 and TRBJ2-7, with a weak D call TRBD1 (6 bases). The CDR3 contains 12 residues. From germline, CDR1 is GTSNPN and CDR2 SVGIG (reference sequence). This CDR3 is CGFRDKTYEQYF. In DNA, the CDR3 is TGTGGATTCCGGGACAAGACCTACGAGCAGTACTTC. The whole variable domain, remainder taken from reference TRBV30 and TRBJ2-7, is SQTIHQWPATLVQPVGSPLSLECTVEGTSNPNLYWYRQAAGRGLQLLFYSVGIGQISSEVPQNLSASRPQDRQFILSSKKLLLSDSGFYLCGFRDKTYEQYFGPGTRLTVT.

This clonotype was seen only a few times. The chain recombines TRBV4-2 with TRBJ2-7, with a possible D match to TRBD1 (5 bases). Deletions cut 0 bases from V and 3 bases from J, with 12 bases between. The CDR3 runs to 15 residues. CDR1 and CDR2 from the germline V gene are LGHNA and YNFKEQ. Here the CDR3 DNA reads TGTGCCAGCAGCCAAGAGGCAGGGTCCTACTACGAGCAGTACTTC. Its translation: CASSQEAGSYYEQYF.

This clonotype was recorded many times. The CDR3 DNA reads TGTGCCATCAATACCCGACAGGGAGACAATGAGCAGTTCTTC. Its translation is CAINTRQGDNEQFF. This chain connects TRBV10-3 to TRBJ2-1, with TRBD1 identical over 7 bases. Germline V gene lookup returns CDR1 ENHRY and CDR2 SYGVKD. The CDR3 contains 14 residues. The junction had 8 bases not matched to a gene; V was cut back by 7 bases and J by 5 bases.

V is TRBV15 and J is TRBJ2-2; no clear D gene. CDR1 is LNHNV, CDR2 YYDKDF, per germline (reference sequence). V dropped 0 bases and J dropped 3 bases, with 17 bases sitting between them. The CDR3 contains 18 residues. The CDR3 reads CATSRDFSNLLDTGELFF. CDR3 nucleotide sequence: TGTGCCACCAGCAGAGATTTTAGTAACTTACTGGACACCGGGGAGCTGTTTTTT.

The sample holds a few counts of this clonotype. The V gene is TRBV6-5, the J gene TRBJ1-1; 7 nucleotides line up with TRBD1. The CDR3 is 16 amino acids. Trimming removed 6 bases from V and 1 base from J; junction bases left unmatched: 11. Germline V CDR1 and CDR2: MNHEY, SVGAGI. The CDR3 nucleotides read TGTGCCAGCAGCGGTCAAAAAGGACAGGCGAACACTGAAGCTTTCTTT. Amino acid sequence: CASSGQKGQANTEAFF.